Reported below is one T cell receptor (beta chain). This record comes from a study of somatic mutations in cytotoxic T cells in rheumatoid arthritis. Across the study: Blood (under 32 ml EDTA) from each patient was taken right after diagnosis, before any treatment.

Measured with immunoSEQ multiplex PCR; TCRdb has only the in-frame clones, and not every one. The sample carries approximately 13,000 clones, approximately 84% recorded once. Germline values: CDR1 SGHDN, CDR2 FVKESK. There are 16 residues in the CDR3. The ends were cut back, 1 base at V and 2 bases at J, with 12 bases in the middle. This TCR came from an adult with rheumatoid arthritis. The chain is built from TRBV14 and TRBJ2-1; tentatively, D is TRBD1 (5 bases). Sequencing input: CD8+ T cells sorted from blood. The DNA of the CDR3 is TGTGCCAGCAGCCAAGTTGGTACAGGACCCTACAATGAGCAGTTCTTC. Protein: CASSQVGTGPYNEQFF.